This TCR beta chain was sequenced in a study of blood T cell repertoires in COVID-19. The V gene end was trimmed by 1 base and the J gene end by 7 bases; junction bases not matched to a gene: 4. There are 14 residues in the CDR3. Per germline, CDR1 SGHRS and CDR2 YFSETQ. Profiled with immunoSEQ multiplex PCR; TCRdb holds only in-frame clones, not every one. The sample includes roughly 160,000 clones, roughly 70% of them seen just once. The V gene is TRBV5-1, the J gene TRBJ2-2; TRBD2 matches 7 bases. This receptor was taken from a woman of 80 years or more with acute or convalescent COVID-19. Sequenced: peripheral blood. CDR3 loop: CASSLLAEHGELFF. CDR3 coding DNA: TGCGCCAGCAGCTTGCTAGCGGAGCACGGGGAGCTGTTTTTT.